The 8 T cell receptor beta chains below were found in one sample sequenced in a study of cytomegalovirus exposure and HLA in healthy donors. The primer mix had 60 Vbeta and 13 Jbeta primers. Sequencing used immunoSEQ multiplex PCR; TCRdb keeps in-frame clones, though not all of them. The table includes some 130,000 clones, 75% to 90% detected once. The source material was PBMCs. These TCRs come from a woman in her twenties or thirties in good health and CMV-seropositive.

The J gene is TRBJ2-1, the V gene TRBV7-3; D is undetermined. The CDR3 has 16 amino acids. Germline CDR1 SGHTA, CDR2 FQGTGA. Trimming took 5 bases from V and 6 from J, leaving 20 bases between them. CDR3 loop: CASSLPRRPIGNEQFF. Written as DNA, the CDR3 is TGTGCCAGCAGCCTACCCCGTCGCCCCATCGGCAATGAGCAGTTCTTC.

J is TRBJ1-5 and V is TRBV5-6; 7 nucleotides align to TRBD1. This CDR3 comprises 15 residues. V lost 4 bases to trimming and J lost 2 bases; unmatched junction nucleotides: 6. The germline gives CDR1 SGHDT, CDR2 YYEEEE. The CDR3 region is CASSRTGVGNQPQHF. DNA of the CDR3: TGTGCCAGCAGCCGTACAGGGGTAGGCAATCAGCCCCAGCATTTT.

This clone has more than one count but fewer than ten. This chain uses TRBV30 with TRBJ2-7; TRBD2 matches 9 bases. V trimming: 0 bases; J trimming: 3 bases; junction bases outside the gene matches: 6. This CDR3 spans 15 amino acids. Germline V lookup: CDR1 GTSNPN, CDR2 SVGIG (reference sequence). Here the CDR3 reads CAWSVGSGSYYEQYF. DNA for the CDR3: TGTGCCTGGAGTGTCGGTAGCGGGAGTTACTACGAGCAGTACTTC.

Note on this clone: In the same sample, other DNA sequences code for this CDR3. The chain combines TRBV30 with TRBJ1-1; no reliable D call. The V gene's germline CDR1 is GTSNPN and CDR2 SVGIG (reference sequence). The CDR3 is 13 residues long. The V gene lost 2 bases and the J gene lost 1 base, with 8 bases spanning the gap. This CDR3 is CAWSRGGNTEAFF. The CDR3 nucleotides read TGTGCCTGGAGTAGAGGCGGGAACACTGAAGCTTTCTTT.

The CDR3 coding sequence is TGTGCCATCGGCTACAGGGCAACTAATGAAAAACTGTTTTTT. Residues: CAIGYRATNEKLFF. This sequence joins TRBV10-3 and TRBJ1-4; possibly TRBD1 for D (6 bases). V was shortened by 8 bases and J by 0 bases, with 10 bases between the two germline ends. Germline V gives CDR1 ENHRY, CDR2 SYGVKD. The CDR3 runs to 14 residues.

The chain uses TRBV19 and TRBJ2-7, with a possible D match to TRBD1 (6 bases). Trimming cost V 8 bases and J 3 bases, with 14 bases left between them. The CDR3 length is 13 residues. Germline V gene lookup returns CDR1 LNHDA and CDR2 SQIVND (reference sequence). In nucleotides, the CDR3 is TGTGCCAGTTCGGTAGGGGGAATCTACGAGCAGTACTTC. As protein: CASSVGGIYEQYF.

This clone was counted between two and nine times. As DNA, the CDR3 is TGTGCCAGTAGTTTACCGGGAGCTGGAAACACCATATATTTT. Its translation: CASSLPGAGNTIYF. This chain joins TRBV19 and TRBJ1-3; the D is unclear. The CDR3 totals 14 residues. V was trimmed by 5 bases and J by 2 bases, leaving 10 bases between them. CDR1 and CDR2 from the germline V gene are LNHDA and SQIVND (reference sequence).

This CDR3 reads CASSQTTSSGGADTQYF. For the CDR3, the DNA is TGTGCCAGCAGCCAAACCACCTCTAGCGGGGGAGCAGATACGCAGTATTTT. This rearrangement joins TRBV4-2 to TRBJ2-3; the match to TRBD2 covers 10 bases. CDR3 length: 17 residues. In germline, CDR1 is LGHNA, CDR2 YNFKEQ. V lost 2 bases and J lost 4; bases outside the gene matches: 9.